This entry concerns a single T cell receptor beta chain. This clonotype showed up just a few times. It has no known antigen specificity. Base qualities are not at hand, and no much larger clone is one base apart. These data belong to a study of T cell repertoires in cytomegalovirus infection (dated by TCRdb to between 2018 and 2021). For context, the study as a whole: Recently identified HLA-C-restricted CMV epitopes, whose presentation resists viral immunomodulation, were targeted by peptide stimulations together with well-studied HLA-B-restricted epitopes. Donor HLA type was relevant to the analysis, because carriage of CMV infection together with the matching HLA type was indicated by public TCR beta signatures. General conclusions and limits of the study: The ex vivo response was dominated by HLA-C-restricted CMV-specific TCR beta clonotypes, which also provided the single most frequent clonotype in two of eight donors. In both this cohort and an independent roughly 330-donor cohort, the cumulative frequency of public TCR beta family members distinguished carriers of CMV infection plus the relevant HLA type.

The treatment or condition label on this specimen signifies: in vitro stimulation with specific CMV peptide epitopes to enrich CMV-specific T cells. V is cut by 8 bases and J by 6 bases, and the space between the germline ends is 8 bases. The CDR3 runs 11 residues from the cysteine to the phenylalanine. Of the read, only the CDR3 DNA is kept; its 33 bases are in frame from base 1. Data came from an Illumina HiSeq 1500. The public reads were reprocessed in TCRdb via fastp at Q25 and MiXCR, keeping in-frame beta chains. Identical CDR3 protein sequences are pooled into one entry, listed with their most common genes and DNA. This sample has about 890,000 distinct CDR3 sequences in its table, and around 31% of those were observed once. The top ten clonotypes cover over 12% of the sample.

Sample: cultured CD8+ T cells from PBMCs, taken from culture after CMV antigen stimulation. The V and J genes are TRBV12-3 or TRBV12-4 and TRBJ1-3, with no D gene named confidently. The sequence derives from a human donor in good health (CMV status not recorded). Some clones in this sample may be carry-over from other donors' samples. The CDR3 amino acid sequence is: CASAFANTIYF. The sequenced DNA: TGTGCCAGCGCATTTGCAAACACCATATATTTT.